The next 27 T cell receptor beta chains were all read from a single sample in a study of blood T cells in healthy people across ages. A second PCR, run for roughly 7 to 11 cycles, used a sample-barcoded 5' primer plus a J-beta primer mix. MiXCR, applied by TCRdb to the 5' RACE reads, yields one record per CDR3 protein. Counted here are about 1.1 million distinct CDR3 sequences, about two fifths occurring once; the ten biggest clones make up roughly 13%. Material for sequencing was blood. The source is a man aged 18 to 30 in good health.

This clonotype showed up just a few times. This chain uses TRBV20-1 with TRBJ1-1; D perhaps matches TRBD1 (6 bases). The germline CDR1 and CDR2 sequences are DFQATT and SNEGSKA (reference sequence). V lost 8 bases to trimming and J lost 7 bases, with 17 bases between them. The CDR3 runs to 12 residues. The CDR3 DNA sequence: TGCAGTCTCGAGGGGGGGACCGGTGAAGCTTTCTTT. It specifies CSLEGGTGEAFF.

The chain employs TRBV12-5 and TRBJ2-1, with D uncertain. V was pared by 6 bases and J by 5 bases, with 8 bases between. Germline V gives CDR1 LGHNT, CDR2 FRNRAP. The CDR3 has 12 residues. The CDR3 coding sequence is TGTGCTAGTGGGACCAGGAACAATGAGCAGTTCTTC. It yields the protein CASGTRNNEQFF.

This clonotype appeared a few times. In nucleotides, the CDR3 is TGCGCCAGCAGCCAAGCCAAGGATCGACCTTATGGCTACACCTTC. This sequence encodes CASSQAKDRPYGYTF. The chain uses TRBV4-1 and TRBJ1-2; no definite D call. Trimming removed 1 base at V and 5 bases at J, with 14 bases between. Germline assignment: CDR1 MGHRA and CDR2 YSYEKL. The CDR3 totals 15 residues.

A word on this clonotype: One end of the junction fails to match germline, which may point to a read error. V is TRBV20-1 and J is TRBJ1-1; maybe TRBD1 (5 bases). Germline V lookup: CDR1 DFQATT, CDR2 SNEGSKA (reference sequence). This CDR3 is built from 12 residues. The DNA of the CDR3 is TGCAGTGCTAGAGATGGGACGGGGTACGCTTTTTTT. Translating gives CSARDGTGYAFF.

This clonotype was seen a few times. The gene calls are TRBV7-2 and TRBJ1-4; perhaps TRBD1 as D (5 bases). Trimming shortened V by 1 base and J by 7 bases, and 13 bases separated the two germline ends. Germline V gives CDR1 SGHTA, CDR2 FQGNSA. This CDR3 contains 15 residues. CDR3 coding DNA: TGTGCCAGCAGCTTAGGGGGTGGGGGATCTGAAAAACTGTTTTTT. This translates into CASSLGGGGSEKLFF.

This clonotype was detected a few times. J is TRBJ1-4 and V is TRBV27; no definite D call. V gave up 4 bases and J gave up 8 bases, with 14 bases separating them. Germline V gene sequence: CDR1 MNHEY, CDR2 SMNVEV (reference sequence). The CDR3 has 14 residues. CDR3 sequence: CASSSALGLEKLFF. The CDR3 nucleotides are TGTGCCAGCAGTTCTGCTCTAGGCCTCGAAAAACTGTTTTTT.

The V gene is TRBV6-6, the J gene TRBJ2-5; D not resolved. Looked up from germline, CDR1 is MNHNY and CDR2 is SVGAGI (reference sequence). This CDR3 spans 14 amino acids. Trimming pared 1 base from V and 1 base from J, leaving 7 bases between. As DNA, the CDR3 is TGTGCCAGCAGTTACTTTGCAACCCAAGAGACCCAGTACTTC. Translated, it gives CASSYFATQETQYF.

The J gene is TRBJ2-7, the V gene TRBV2; 10 bases fit TRBD2. CDR3 length: 15 amino acids. V lost 5 bases, J lost 7 bases, and 11 bases stayed unmatched. Looked up from germline, CDR1 is SNHLY and CDR2 is FYNNEI. The CDR3 bases are TGTGCCAGCAGTACCAGCGGGGGGGCGGAGAATGAGCAGTACTTC. Translated, it gives CASSTSGGAENEQYF.

This clonotype was counted between two and nine times. The rearrangement uses TRBV20-1 and TRBJ2-7, with D maybe TRBD2 (7 bases). The CDR3 runs 13 residues. Deletions cut 6 bases from V and 3 bases from J, with 15 bases between. In germline, CDR1 is DFQATT, CDR2 SNEGSKA (reference sequence). CDR3 nucleotides: TGCAGTGCCTTAGGGGGGGATTTCTACGAGCAGTACTTC. Protein sequence: CSALGGDFYEQYF.

This chain connects TRBV4-1 to TRBJ2-2; no firm D call. The germline V gene has CDR1 MGHRA and CDR2 YSYEKL. Deletions cut 7 bases from V and 2 bases from J, with 14 bases between. There are 15 residues in the CDR3. CDR3 residues: CASTPTPLNTGELFF. CDR3 sequence (DNA): TGCGCCAGCACCCCGACTCCTTTAAACACCGGGGAGCTGTTTTTT.

The chain has TRBV20-1 and TRBJ2-7, with 7 bases identical to TRBD1. The V gene end was trimmed by 0 bases and the J gene end by 0 bases; junction bases not matched to a gene: 17. Germline CDR1 is DFQATT and CDR2 is SNEGSKA (reference sequence). CDR3 length: 19 amino acids. The CDR3 nucleotides are TGCAGTGCTAGAGATCTTCCCGACAGGGACCGCTACCTCTCCTACGAGCAGTACTTC. Protein: CSARDLPDRDRYLSYEQYF.

In its sample, this clonotype was seen once. A read error may explain this, as a much larger clone is one base away. The chain is built from TRBV6-2 or TRBV6-3 and TRBJ2-3; 11 bases agree with TRBD2. CDR1 is MNHEY and CDR2 is SVGEGT in the germline V gene. V was clipped by 2 bases and J by 4 bases; unmatched bases: 8. The CDR3 has 17 amino acids. The CDR3 coding sequence is TGTGCCAGCAGTTACCCTATGACTAGCGGGATCCCAGATACGCAGTATTTT. Its protein product is CASSYPMTSGIPDTQYF.

The table lists this clonotype with a few counts. V gene TRBV2 combines with J gene TRBJ2-5; a weak D match, TRBD1 (5 bases). CDR1 SNHLY and CDR2 FYNNEI come from the germline V gene. Trimming took off 10 bases at V and 1 base at J, with 10 bases between the two ends. The CDR3 runs to 12 residues. CDR3 sequence (DNA): TGTGCCAACCAGGGCACCCAAGAGACCCAGTACTTC. This encodes CANQGTQETQYF.

This chain connects TRBV20-1 to TRBJ2-7; unclear D gene. The V gene's germline CDR1 is DFQATT and CDR2 SNEGSKA (reference sequence). Trimming stripped 1 base from V and 5 bases from J, with 21 bases between. This CDR3 spans 16 amino acids. This CDR3 is CSARGPKNRPLHEQYF. The CDR3 bases are TGCAGTGCTAGAGGGCCGAAGAACCGCCCGCTCCACGAGCAGTACTTC.

The chain uses TRBV7-2 and TRBJ2-3; D is possibly TRBD1 (5 bases). The CDR3 is 16 amino acids. Trimming removed 3 bases at V and 3 bases at J, with 16 bases between. CDR1 is SGHTA and CDR2 is FQGNSA in the germline V gene. The CDR3: CASSFGARVSTDTQYF. Written as DNA, the CDR3 is TGTGCCAGCAGCTTTGGGGCTAGGGTGTCGACAGATACGCAGTATTTT.

The gene calls are TRBV6-6 and TRBJ1-5, with unresolved D. Germline lookup yields CDR1 MNHNY and CDR2 SVGAGI (reference sequence). The CDR3 consists of 13 residues. Trimming removed 8 bases from V and 3 bases from J, with 11 bases in between. The CDR3 coding sequence is TGTGCCAGCCTAGGCGAGGACAATCAGCCCCAGCATTTT. It yields the protein CASLGEDNQPQHF.

This clonotype was seen only a few times. This chain links TRBV13 with TRBJ2-1, with D uncertain. The J call could be wrong; TRBJ2-7 is a better fit for the DNA end. CDR1 is PRHDT and CDR2 is FYEKMQ in the germline V gene (reference sequence). The CDR3 totals 15 residues. For the CDR3, the DNA is TGTGCCAGCAGCCACAGTTTTTCCTCCTACAATGAGCAGTACTTC. Protein: CASSHSFSSYNEQYF.

This clonotype was detected only a few times. This chain's CDR3 is CASSGGGGMNNEKLFF. The CDR3, as DNA: TGCGCCAGCAGCGGAGGGGGGGGCATGAATAATGAAAAACTGTTTTTT. J is TRBJ1-4 and V is TRBV4-3, with D maybe TRBD1 (6 bases). The CDR3 is made up of 16 amino acids. The V and J ends lost 5 bases and 4 bases respectively, with 17 bases between them. Germline V lookup: CDR1 LGHNA, CDR2 YSLEER.

This chain connects TRBV11-2 to TRBJ2-7; D may be TRBD1 or TRBD2 (6 bases each). This CDR3 is built from 14 residues. The V end was cut by 5 bases, the J end by 6 bases, with 17 bases between. The germline V gene encodes CDR1 SGHAT and CDR2 FQNNGV. The CDR3, as DNA: TGTGCCAGCAGCCTACAGGGTTGGGGAGGCGAGCAGTACTTC. Translated: CASSLQGWGGEQYF.

The sample holds a few counts of this clonotype. The rearrangement joins TRBV27 to TRBJ2-3; no reliable D call. The CDR3 totals 14 residues. Trimming shortened V by 2 bases and J by 2 bases, and 8 bases separated the two germline ends. CDR1 and CDR2 from the germline V gene are MNHEY and SMNVEV (reference sequence). The CDR3 is CASSLRRNTDTQYF. The CDR3, as DNA: TGTGCCAGCAGTTTAAGGCGGAACACAGATACGCAGTATTTT.

This clonotype was recorded a few times. This sequence joins TRBV25-1 and TRBJ1-2; perhaps TRBD1 as D (6 bases). V lost 8 bases, J lost 4 bases, and 14 bases lay in between. This CDR3 has 13 residues. Germline V CDR1 and CDR2: MGHDK, SYGVNS. The CDR3 nucleotides are TGTGCCAGCGGGGGGGGGCTTGGCTATGGCTACACCTTC. Protein sequence: CASGGGLGYGYTF.

This clonotype came up a few times. This chain uses TRBV20-1 with TRBJ2-1, with TRBD2 matching over 14 bases. Germline V gene data show CDR1 as DFQATT and CDR2 as SNEGSKA (reference sequence). CDR3 length: 17 amino acids. The junction had 8 bases not matched to a gene; V was cut back by 4 bases and J by 3 bases. The CDR3 DNA follows: TGCAGTGCTAAGGGACTAGCGGGGGTCACTATCTACAATGAGCAGTTCTTC. Translating gives CSAKGLAGVTIYNEQFF.

Concerning this clonotype: A much more abundant neighbour one base away suggests this may be a read error. V usage is TRBV28 and J usage is TRBJ1-5; no firm D call. V was clipped by 2 bases and J by 2 bases, with 4 bases between them. The CDR3 spans 13 residues. The germline V gene encodes CDR1 MDHEN and CDR2 SYDVKM. The CDR3 coding sequence is TGTGCCAGCAGTTTAATCGGCAATCAGCCCCAGCATTTT. Amino acids: CASSLIGNQPQHF. The full variable domain, with the rest looked up from reference TRBV28 and TRBJ1-5, is DVKVTQSSRYLVKRTGEKVFLECVQDMDHENMFWYRQDPGLGLRLIYFSYDVKMKEKGDIPEGYSVSREKKERFSLILESASTNQTSMYLCASSLIGNQPQHFGDGTRLSIL.

This clonotype has ten or more counts. DNA for the CDR3: TGTGCCAGCAGCCCAAAGGCTAACTATGGCTACACCTTC. As protein: CASSPKANYGYTF. This chain connects TRBV9 to TRBJ1-2; D gene ambiguous. This CDR3 spans 13 amino acids. The germline V gene encodes CDR1 SGDLS and CDR2 YYNGEE. Trimming cost V 4 bases and J 0 bases, with 7 bases left between them.

This chain joins TRBV7-2 and TRBJ1-1; TRBD1 matches 10 bases. Trimming at V came to 1 base and at J to 7 bases, leaving 6 bases not matched to a gene. This CDR3 contains 15 residues. The V gene's germline CDR1 is SGHTA and CDR2 FQGNSA. The CDR3 reads CASSLVGQGVDEAFF. DNA for the CDR3: TGTGCCAGCAGCTTAGTAGGACAGGGGGTGGATGAAGCTTTCTTT. The variable domain in full, with the rest retrieved from reference TRBV7-2 and TRBJ1-1, is GAGVSQSPSNKVTEKGKDVELRCDPISGHTALYWYRQSLGQGLEFLIYFQGNSAPDKSGLPSDRFSAERTGGSVSTLTIQRTQQEDSAVYLCASSLVGQGVDEAFFGQGTRLTVV.

This chain uses TRBV20-1 with TRBJ1-5, with unresolved D. The CDR3 covers 15 residues. Germline V gives CDR1 DFQATT, CDR2 SNEGSKA (reference sequence). Deletions cut 0 bases from V and 3 bases from J, with 12 bases between. The CDR3 reads CSARDLGEINQPQHF. The CDR3 nucleotides are TGCAGTGCTAGAGATTTGGGTGAAATCAATCAGCCCCAGCATTTT.

This clonotype was seen a few times. The V and J genes are TRBV14 and TRBJ1-2; D is uncertain. The germline V gene has CDR1 SGHDN and CDR2 FVKESK. The V end lost 5 bases, the J end lost 8 bases, and 18 bases lay between the germline ends. This CDR3 is 14 amino acids long. CDR3 in DNA: TGTGCCAGCAGCGCCACCAGAGGTCGCGGGGGCTACACCTTC. Translating it yields CASSATRGRGGYTF.